This TCR beta chain was sequenced in a study of CD8 T cells in ankylosing spondylitis. Study-level points and caveats: Disease-linked clones were reportedly significantly enriched in matched ankylosing spondylitis synovial fluid. A motif of fewer than ten highly homologous TCR beta variants was seen as apparently characteristic of ankylosing spondylitis blood. In reactive arthritis synovial fluid and blood, some motif variants had been reported before. Disease-linked clones were CD8+ and relatively rare in peripheral blood.

Germline trimming cut 7 bases from V and 6 bases from J; bases unmatched to any gene: 8. The CDR3 spans 14 residues. This clonotype was counted at least ten times. Antigen specificity is unknown. One entry per CDR3 protein, called by TCRdb with MiXCR from the 5' RACE reads. This sample has about 440,000 distinct CDR3 sequences, with roughly 17% found just once. Sequenced input: blood, either unsorted or a sorted T cell fraction (not recorded which). This sequence joins TRBV12-3 or TRBV12-4 and TRBJ2-7, with 11 bases fitting TRBD1. The receptor's source is a male donor with ankylosing spondylitis. The CDR3, as DNA: TGTGCCAGCACCGGACAGGGGGCTATAAGCGAGCAGTACTTC. Encoded protein: CASTGQGAISEQYF.